This T cell receptor beta chain derives from a study of early T cells in non-severe SARS-CoV-2 infection. The CDR3 contains 13 residues. Per the germline V gene, CDR1 is MDHEN and CDR2 is SYDVKM. The ends were cut back, 8 bases at V and 8 bases at J, with 18 bases in the middle. TCRdb re-analysed the 5' RACE reads in MiXCR, keeping a single row per CDR3 protein. The profile shows about 66,000 distinct CDR3 sequences, roughly 13% of them singletons. The sequenced material came from whole blood. The sequence derives from an adult who was a healthcare worker with PCR-confirmed SARS-CoV-2 infection or an uninfected control (not recorded which). The chain uses TRBV28 and TRBJ1-2; D not certain. The CDR3 DNA sequence: TGTGCCAGCCGACGGGATTTGGGTCGGGGCTACACCTTC. This translates into CASRRDLGRGYTF.